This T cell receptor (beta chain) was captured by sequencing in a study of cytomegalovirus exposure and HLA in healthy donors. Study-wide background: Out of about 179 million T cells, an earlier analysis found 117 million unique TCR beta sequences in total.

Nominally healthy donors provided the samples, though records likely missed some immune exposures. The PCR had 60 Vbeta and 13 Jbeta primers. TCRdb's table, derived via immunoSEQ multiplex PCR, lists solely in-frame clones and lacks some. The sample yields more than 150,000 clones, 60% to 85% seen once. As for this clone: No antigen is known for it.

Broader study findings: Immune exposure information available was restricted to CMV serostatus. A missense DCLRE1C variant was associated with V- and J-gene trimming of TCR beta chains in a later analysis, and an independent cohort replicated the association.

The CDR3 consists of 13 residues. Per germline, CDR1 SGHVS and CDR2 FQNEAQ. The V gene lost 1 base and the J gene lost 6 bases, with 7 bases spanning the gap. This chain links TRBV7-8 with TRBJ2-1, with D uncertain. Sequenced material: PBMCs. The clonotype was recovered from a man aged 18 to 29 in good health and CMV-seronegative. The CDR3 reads CASSLGRSNEQFF. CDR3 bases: TGTGCCAGCAGCTTAGGCCGGTCCAATGAGCAGTTCTTC.